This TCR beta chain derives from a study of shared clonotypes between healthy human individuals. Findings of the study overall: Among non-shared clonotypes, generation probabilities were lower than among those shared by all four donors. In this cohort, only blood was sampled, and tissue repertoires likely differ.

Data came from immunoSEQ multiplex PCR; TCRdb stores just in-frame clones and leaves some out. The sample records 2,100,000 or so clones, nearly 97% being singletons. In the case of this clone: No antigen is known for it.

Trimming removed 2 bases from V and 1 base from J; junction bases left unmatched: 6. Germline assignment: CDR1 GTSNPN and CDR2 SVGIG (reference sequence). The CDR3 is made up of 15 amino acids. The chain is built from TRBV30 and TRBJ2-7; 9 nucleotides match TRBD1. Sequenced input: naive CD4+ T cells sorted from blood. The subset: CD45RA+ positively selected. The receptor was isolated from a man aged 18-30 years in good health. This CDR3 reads CAWSRGQGFSYEQYF. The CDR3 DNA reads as TGTGCCTGGAGTAGGGGACAGGGATTTTCCTACGAGCAGTACTTC.